The present TCR beta chain was sequenced within a study of lymphopenia after photon versus proton radiotherapy. CDR1 is SEHNR and CDR2 is FQNEAQ in the germline V gene (reference sequence). The V gene lost 7 bases and the J gene lost 5 bases, with 9 bases spanning the gap. The length of the CDR3 is 11 residues. TCRdb keeps only in-frame clones here, not all; method: immunoSEQ multiplex PCR. The sample lists tens of thousands of clones, around 83% occurring once. The sequenced sample was peripheral blood, obtained from a patient treated with proton-based radiotherapy. The chain uses TRBV7-9 and TRBJ2-7, with D uncertain. This receptor was obtained from a woman in her 70s with pancreatic cancer. CDR3 DNA: TGTGCCAGCACCCGGGTAGACGAGCAGTACTTC. This codes for CASTRVDEQYF. Using reference TRBV7-9 and TRBJ2-7 for the parts outside the CDR3, the full variable domain is DTGVSQNPRHKITKRGQNVTFRCDPISEHNRLYWYRQTLGQGPEFLTYFQNEAQLEKSRLLSDRFSAERPKGSFSTLEIQRTEQGDSAMYLCASTRVDEQYFGPGTRLTVT.